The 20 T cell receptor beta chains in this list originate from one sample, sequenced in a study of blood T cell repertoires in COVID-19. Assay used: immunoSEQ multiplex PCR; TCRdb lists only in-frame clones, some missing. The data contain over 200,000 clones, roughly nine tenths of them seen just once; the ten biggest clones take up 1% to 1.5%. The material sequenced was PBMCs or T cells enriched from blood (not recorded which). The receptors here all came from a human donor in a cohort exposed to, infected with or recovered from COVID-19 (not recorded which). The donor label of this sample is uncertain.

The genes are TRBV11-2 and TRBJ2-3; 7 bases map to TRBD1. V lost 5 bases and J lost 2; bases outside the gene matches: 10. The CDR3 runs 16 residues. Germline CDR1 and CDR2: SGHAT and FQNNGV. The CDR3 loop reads CASSPENRGLTDTQYF. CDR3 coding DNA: TGTGCCAGCAGCCCCGAGAACAGGGGCCTCACAGATACGCAGTATTTT.

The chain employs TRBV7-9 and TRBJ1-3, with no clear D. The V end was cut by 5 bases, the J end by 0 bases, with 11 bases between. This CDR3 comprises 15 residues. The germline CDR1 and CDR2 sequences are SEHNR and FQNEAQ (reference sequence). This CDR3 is CASSPKTSSGNTIYF. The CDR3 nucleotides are TGTGCCAGCAGCCCCAAGACAAGCTCTGGAAACACCATATATTTT. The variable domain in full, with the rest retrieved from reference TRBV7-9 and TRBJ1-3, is DTGVSQNPRHKITKRGQNVTFRCDPISEHNRLYWYRQTLGQGPEFLTYFQNEAQLEKSRLLSDRFSAERPKGSFSTLEIQRTEQGDSAMYLCASSPKTSSGNTIYFGEGSWLTVV.

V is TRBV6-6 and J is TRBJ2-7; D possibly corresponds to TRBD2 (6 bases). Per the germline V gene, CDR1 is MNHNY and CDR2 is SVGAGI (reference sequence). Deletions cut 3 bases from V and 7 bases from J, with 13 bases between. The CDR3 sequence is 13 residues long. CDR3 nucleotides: TGTGCCAGCAGTTATGATAACGGGAGTGAGCAGTACTTC. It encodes CASSYDNGSEQYF.

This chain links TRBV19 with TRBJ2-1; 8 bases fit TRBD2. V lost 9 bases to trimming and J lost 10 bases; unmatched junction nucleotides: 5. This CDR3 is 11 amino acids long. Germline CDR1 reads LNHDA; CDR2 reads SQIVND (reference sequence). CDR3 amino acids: CASGRGAEQFF. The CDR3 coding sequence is TGTGCCAGCGGGAGGGGCGCGGAGCAGTTCTTC.

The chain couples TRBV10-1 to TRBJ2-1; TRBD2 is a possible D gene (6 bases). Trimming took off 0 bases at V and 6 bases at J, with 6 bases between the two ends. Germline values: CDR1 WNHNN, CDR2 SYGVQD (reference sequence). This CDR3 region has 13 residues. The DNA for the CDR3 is TGCGCCAGCAGTGAGTCGGGAGGCAATGAGCAGTTCTTC. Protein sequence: CASSESGGNEQFF.

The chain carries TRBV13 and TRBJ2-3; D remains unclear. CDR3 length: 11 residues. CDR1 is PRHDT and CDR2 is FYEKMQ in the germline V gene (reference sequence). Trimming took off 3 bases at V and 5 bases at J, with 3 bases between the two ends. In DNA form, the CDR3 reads TGTGCCAGCAGCTTCGGAGATACGCAGTATTTT. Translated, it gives CASSFGDTQYF.

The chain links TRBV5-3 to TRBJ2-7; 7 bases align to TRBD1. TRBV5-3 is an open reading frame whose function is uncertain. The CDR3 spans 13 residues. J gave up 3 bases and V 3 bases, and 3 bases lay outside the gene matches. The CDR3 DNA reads TGTGCCAGAAGCTCCAACAGGGGCTACGAGCAGTACTTC. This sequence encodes CARSSNRGYEQYF.

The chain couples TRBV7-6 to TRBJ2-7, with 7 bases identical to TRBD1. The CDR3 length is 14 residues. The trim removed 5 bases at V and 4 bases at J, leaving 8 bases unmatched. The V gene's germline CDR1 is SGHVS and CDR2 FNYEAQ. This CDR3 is CASSPTGREYEQYF. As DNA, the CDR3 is TGTGCCAGCAGCCCGACAGGGAGAGAATACGAGCAGTACTTC.

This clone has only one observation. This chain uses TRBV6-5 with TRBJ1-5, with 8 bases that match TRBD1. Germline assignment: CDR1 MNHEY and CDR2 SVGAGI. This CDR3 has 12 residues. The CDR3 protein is CARDRSNQPQHF. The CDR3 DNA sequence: TGTGCGAGGGACAGGAGCAATCAGCCCCAGCATTTT.

The CDR3 reads CASSLVASAGYEQFF. The CDR3 DNA reads TGTGCCAGCAGCTTAGTTGCTAGCGCGGGCTATGAGCAGTTCTTC. The rearrangement links TRBV7-2 to TRBJ2-1; D might be TRBD2 (6 bases). Germline-derived CDR1 and CDR2 are SGHTA and FQGNSA. This CDR3 is 15 amino acids long. With 1 base removed from V and 8 bases from J, the gap between germline ends came to 15 bases.

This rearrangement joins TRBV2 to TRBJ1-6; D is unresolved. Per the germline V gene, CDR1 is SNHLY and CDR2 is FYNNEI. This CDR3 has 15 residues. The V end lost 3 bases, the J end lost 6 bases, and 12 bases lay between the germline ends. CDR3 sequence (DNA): TGTGCCAGCAGTGAGGAGGAGGCCCTTAATTCACCCCTCCACTTT. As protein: CASSEEEALNSPLHF. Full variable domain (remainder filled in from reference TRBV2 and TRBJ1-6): EPEVTQTPSHQVTQMGQEVILRCVPISNHLYFYWYRQILGQKVEFLVSFYNNEISEKSEIFDDQFSVERPDGSNFTLKIRSTKLEDSAMYFCASSEEEALNSPLHFGNGTRLTVT.

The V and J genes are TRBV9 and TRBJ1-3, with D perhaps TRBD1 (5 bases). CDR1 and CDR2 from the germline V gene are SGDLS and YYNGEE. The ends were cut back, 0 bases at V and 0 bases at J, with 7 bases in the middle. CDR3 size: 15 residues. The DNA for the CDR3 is TGTGCCAGCAGCGTAGGACAGCACTCTGGAAACACCATATATTTT. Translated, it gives CASSVGQHSGNTIYF.

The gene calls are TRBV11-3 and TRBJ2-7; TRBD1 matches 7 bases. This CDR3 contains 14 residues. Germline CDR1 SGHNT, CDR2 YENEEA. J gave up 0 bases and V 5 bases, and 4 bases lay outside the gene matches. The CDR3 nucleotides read TGTGCCAGCAGCCCCGGACAGGCCTCCTACGAGCAGTACTTC. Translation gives CASSPGQASYEQYF.

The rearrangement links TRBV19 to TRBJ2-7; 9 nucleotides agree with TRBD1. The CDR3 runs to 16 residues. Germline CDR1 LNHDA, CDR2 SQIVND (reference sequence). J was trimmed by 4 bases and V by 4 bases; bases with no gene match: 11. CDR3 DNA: TGTGCCAGTAGTAAGATAGCCGGGACAGGGTCTTACGAGCAGTACTTC. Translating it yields CASSKIAGTGSYEQYF.

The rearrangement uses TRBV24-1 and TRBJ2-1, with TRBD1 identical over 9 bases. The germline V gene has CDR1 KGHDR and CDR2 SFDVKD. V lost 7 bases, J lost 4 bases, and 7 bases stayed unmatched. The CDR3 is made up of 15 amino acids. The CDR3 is CATSEQGATYNEQFF. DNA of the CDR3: TGTGCCACCAGCGAACAGGGGGCTACGTACAATGAGCAGTTCTTC.

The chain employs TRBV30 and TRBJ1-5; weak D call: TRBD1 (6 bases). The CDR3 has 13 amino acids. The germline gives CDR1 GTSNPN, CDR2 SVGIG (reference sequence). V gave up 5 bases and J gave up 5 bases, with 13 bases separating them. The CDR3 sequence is CAWGDTFHQPQHF. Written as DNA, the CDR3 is TGTGCCTGGGGGGACACGTTTCATCAGCCCCAGCATTTT.

The CDR3 spells CASGRGYEQYF. The CDR3, as DNA: TGTGCATCCGGTAGGGGATACGAGCAGTACTTC. The gene calls are TRBV5-4 and TRBJ2-7, with a possible D match to TRBD1 (5 bases). Germline CDR1 SGHNT, CDR2 YYREEE (reference sequence). The CDR3 contains 11 residues.

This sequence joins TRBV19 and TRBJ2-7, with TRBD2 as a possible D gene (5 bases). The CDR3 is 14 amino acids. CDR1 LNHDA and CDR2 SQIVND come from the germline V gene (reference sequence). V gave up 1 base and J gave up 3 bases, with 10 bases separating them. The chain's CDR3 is CASSIGGSGYEQYF. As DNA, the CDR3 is TGTGCCAGTAGTATAGGAGGGAGCGGCTACGAGCAGTACTTC.

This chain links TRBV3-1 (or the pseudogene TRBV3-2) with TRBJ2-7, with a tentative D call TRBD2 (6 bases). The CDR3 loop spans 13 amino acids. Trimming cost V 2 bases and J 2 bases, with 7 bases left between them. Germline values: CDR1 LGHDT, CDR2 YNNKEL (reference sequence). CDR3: CASSQSGAYEQYF. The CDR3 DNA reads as TGTGCCAGCAGCCAATCGGGGGCCTACGAGCAGTACTTC.

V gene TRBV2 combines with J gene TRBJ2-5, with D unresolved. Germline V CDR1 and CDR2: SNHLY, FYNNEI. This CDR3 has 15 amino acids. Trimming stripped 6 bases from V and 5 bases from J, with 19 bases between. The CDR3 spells CASSPDLGRSETQYF. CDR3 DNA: TGTGCCAGCAGCCCAGACCTAGGTCGGTCCGAGACCCAGTACTTC.